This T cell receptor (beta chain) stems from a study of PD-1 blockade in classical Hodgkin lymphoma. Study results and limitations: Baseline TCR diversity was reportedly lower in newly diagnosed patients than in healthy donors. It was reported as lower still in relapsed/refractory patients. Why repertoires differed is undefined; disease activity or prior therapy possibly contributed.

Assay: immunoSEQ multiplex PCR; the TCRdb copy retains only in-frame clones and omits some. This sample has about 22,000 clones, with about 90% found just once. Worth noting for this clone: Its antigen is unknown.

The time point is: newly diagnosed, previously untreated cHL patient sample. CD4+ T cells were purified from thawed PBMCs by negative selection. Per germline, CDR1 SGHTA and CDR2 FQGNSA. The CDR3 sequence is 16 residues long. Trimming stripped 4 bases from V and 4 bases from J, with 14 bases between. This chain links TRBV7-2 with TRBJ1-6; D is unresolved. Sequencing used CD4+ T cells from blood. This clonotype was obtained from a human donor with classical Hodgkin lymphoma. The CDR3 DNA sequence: TGTGCCAGCAGCTCCGGAAATGACCAATATAATTCACCCCTCCACTTT. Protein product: CASSSGNDQYNSPLHF.